Each of the 4 T cell receptor beta chains below was sequenced from the same sample in a study of OX40 agonist ivuxolimab in advanced cancers. Generated by immunoSEQ multiplex PCR, the TCRdb table keeps only in-frame clones and is missing some. Among around 150,000 clones listed, around 94% were seen once. The sample was CD4+ or CD8+ T cells sorted from blood, taken in a trial of the OX40 agonist ivuxolimab. All receptors come from an adult with an advanced solid tumor such as melanoma, head and neck, liver or kidney cancer.

In this sample, this clone turned up once. The V gene is TRBV28, the J gene TRBJ2-5; TRBD1 aligns across 9 bases. Unmatched junction bases numbered 1, after V lost 4 bases and J lost 1 base. CDR1 and CDR2 from the germline V gene are MDHEN and SYDVKM. The CDR3 has 14 residues. CDR3 DNA sequence: TGTGCCAGCAGTTCGGGACAGGGCCAAGAGACCCAGTACTTC. Translated, it gives CASSSGQGQETQYF.

The chain employs TRBV11-2 and TRBJ2-5; D perhaps matches TRBD2 (6 bases). The CDR3 runs to 14 residues. Between the trimmed V and J ends, which lost 5 bases and 4 bases, there was a span of 14 bases. In germline, CDR1 is SGHAT, CDR2 FQNNGV. CDR3 DNA sequence: TGTGCCAGCAGCCGACTGACTAGACGAGAGACCCAGTACTTC. It specifies CASSRLTRRETQYF.

The gene calls are TRBV7-2 and TRBJ1-1; TRBD1 matches at 8 bases. V dropped 5 bases and J dropped 5; count of bases not matched to a gene: 19. The germline gives CDR1 SGHTA, CDR2 FQGNSA. The CDR3 extends over 18 amino acids. The CDR3 reads CASSPREIQGARRTEAFF. The CDR3 DNA reads as TGTGCCAGCAGCCCCAGGGAAATTCAGGGGGCTAGGCGGACTGAAGCTTTCTTT.

The chain uses TRBV4-3 and TRBJ1-1; 9 bases line up with TRBD1. Unmatched junction bases numbered 14, after V lost 0 bases and J lost 3 bases. CDR3 length: 19 residues. The germline V gene encodes CDR1 LGHNA and CDR2 YSLEER. The CDR3 nucleotides read TGCGCCAGCAGCCAAGATATCGGGTCTGGTACAGGGGGCCACACTGAAGCTTTCTTT. Residues: CASSQDIGSGTGGHTEAFF.